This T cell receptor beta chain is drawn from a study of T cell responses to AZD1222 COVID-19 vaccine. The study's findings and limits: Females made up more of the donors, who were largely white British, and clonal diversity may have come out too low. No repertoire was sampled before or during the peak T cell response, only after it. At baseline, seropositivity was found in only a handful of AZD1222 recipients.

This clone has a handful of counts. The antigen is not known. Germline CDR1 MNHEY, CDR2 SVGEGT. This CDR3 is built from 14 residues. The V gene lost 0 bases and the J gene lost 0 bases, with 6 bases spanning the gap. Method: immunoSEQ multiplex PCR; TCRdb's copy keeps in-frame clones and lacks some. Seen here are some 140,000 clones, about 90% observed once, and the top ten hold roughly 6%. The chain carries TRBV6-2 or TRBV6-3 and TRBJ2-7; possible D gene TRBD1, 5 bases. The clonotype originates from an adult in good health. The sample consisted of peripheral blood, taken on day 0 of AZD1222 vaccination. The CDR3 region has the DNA TGTGCCAGCAGTTACTCGACAGCCTCCTACGAGCAGTACTTC. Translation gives CASSYSTASYEQYF.